These T cell receptor beta chains were read from a single sample in a study of shared clonotypes between healthy human individuals. Assay used: immunoSEQ multiplex PCR; TCRdb lists only in-frame clones, some missing. Counted here are some 2.1 million clones, 85% to 95% occurring once; the ten biggest clones make up about 1.1%. The sequenced material came from naive CD8+ T cells sorted from blood. These receptors were taken from a man younger than 30 in good health. Each CDR3 is given with its conserved first and last residue. D genes are given only for firm matches. Clone size is given for some rows only: seen once, a few or many times, or a class if the clone is expanded.

V	D	J	size	DNA	CDR3
TRBV7-7	TRBD1	TRBJ2-6	.	TGTGCTAGCAGCCGAAGCTTCGGCCCCGGGACAGCTGGGGCCAACGTCCTGACTTTC	CASSRSFGPGTAGANVLTF
TRBV7-9	.	TRBJ1-1	.	TGTGCCAGCAGCTTAGCGCAGGGAACAGACACTGAAGCTTTCTTT	CASSLAQGTDTEAFF
TRBV9	.	TRBJ1-4	.	TGTGCCAGCAGCCTAGGGGTTACAACTAATGAAAAACTGTTTTTT	CASSLGVTTNEKLFF
TRBV13	TRBD2	TRBJ2-7	.	TGTGCCAGCAGCTCCCCCGGGCAGCGGGGTGTCTACGAGCAGTACTTC	CASSSPGQRGVYEQYF
TRBV30	TRBD2	TRBJ2-2	few	TGTGCCTTAACTAGCGGGCGGGAAAACACCGGGGAGCTGTTTTTT	CALTSGRENTGELFF
TRBV4-1	TRBD1	TRBJ2-7	.	TGCGCCAGCAGCCTCGGACAGGGAACCTACGAGCAGTACTTC	CASSLGQGTYEQYF
TRBV5-5	.	TRBJ2-7	.	TGTGCCAGCAGCTTGGAACAGGGTATCGGTGAGCAGTACTTC	CASSLEQGIGEQYF
TRBV2	.	TRBJ2-2	.	TGTGCCAGCAGTCAAGCCTTCACAGGGCCCGGGGAGCTGTTTTTT	CASSQAFTGPGELFF
TRBV10-2	.	TRBJ2-5	once	TGCGCCAGCAGTGACGGGGTCGTGGTCGGAGAGACCCAGTACTTC	CASSDGVVVGETQYF
TRBV19	.	TRBJ2-5	.	TGTGCCAGTAGTATAGAACCGGGTGAGGCCCAGTACTTC	CASSIEPGEAQYF
TRBV2	.	TRBJ2-1	.	TGTGCCATAATACGGGGAAGCTCCTACAATGAGCAGTTCTTC	CAIIRGSSYNEQFF
TRBV30	.	TRBJ2-5	.	TGTGCCTGGAGTGTACATGGGGAGACCCAGTACTTC	CAWSVHGETQYF
TRBV29-1	TRBD1	TRBJ1-1	.	TGCAGCGTTGGCAGGGGGACTGAAGCTTTCTTT	CSVGRGTEAFF
TRBV2	.	TRBJ1-2	.	TGTGCCAGCTTTTACACGCTTAACTATGGCTACACCTTC	CASFYTLNYGYTF
TRBV9	TRBD2	TRBJ2-5	.	TGTGCCAGCAGCGGGGGGAGGGCGGAGACCCAGTACTTC	CASSGGRAETQYF
TRBV7-9	.	TRBJ2-1	.	TGTGCCAGCAGCTTAGGGACGTCTACCAATGAGCAGTTCTTC	CASSLGTSTNEQFF
TRBV10-3	.	TRBJ1-2	.	TGTGCCATCAGTGGGGGGTATGACTATGGCTACACCTTC	CAISGGYDYGYTF
TRBV9	.	TRBJ1-1	.	TGTGCCAGCAGCGTAGAAGCAGAAACTTCCACTGAAGCTTTCTTT	CASSVEAETSTEAFF
TRBV7-6	.	TRBJ2-2	.	TGTGCCAGCAGCCCCCCGCGGGAGCTGTTTTTT	CASSPPRELFF
TRBV9	.	TRBJ1-1	.	TGTGCCAGCGGCGACGGTAACACTGAAGCTTTCTTT	CASGDGNTEAFF
TRBV28	TRBD2	TRBJ2-1	.	TGTGCCAGCAGTTTATTATCGAAGCGGGGCCCTGGGCAGTTCTTC	CASSLLSKRGPGQFF
TRBV5-6	.	TRBJ2-3	few	TGTGCCAGCAGCTTGGGGACCCTCACAGATACGCAGTATTTT	CASSLGTLTDTQYF
TRBV30	TRBD1	TRBJ1-5	few	TGTGCCTGGAGTGAGGGACAGGGAAATCAGCCCCAGCATTTT	CAWSEGQGNQPQHF
TRBV7-2	TRBD2	TRBJ2-7	.	TGTGCCAGCAGCCCCCGCCAAGGGGTGCGGGGGACCTACGAGCAGTACTTC	CASSPRQGVRGTYEQYF
TRBV7-6	.	TRBJ1-3	.	TGTGCCAGCAGCGAGGGCCGCGGCTCTGGAAACACCATATATTTT	CASSEGRGSGNTIYF
TRBV12-5	TRBD1	TRBJ1-4	.	TGTGCTAGTGGAAGGGGGCGTAATGAAAAACTGTTTTTT	CASGRGRNEKLFF
TRBV19	.	TRBJ2-2	.	TGTGCCAGTTCTCGTACCGGGGAGCTGTTTTTT	CASSRTGELFF
TRBV27	.	TRBJ2-1	.	TGTGCCAGCAGGACTACGGCCAGCTCCTACAATGAGCAGTTCTTC	CASRTTASSYNEQFF
TRBV28	TRBD2	TRBJ2-7	.	TGTGCCAGCAGTTTATCGACAGGGATTCGAGCGGGGGGGCCGGACGAGCAGTACTTC	CASSLSTGIRAGGPDEQYF
TRBV5-3	.	TRBJ2-2	.	TGTGCCAGAAGCCACAGGACCGGAGGGACCGGGGAGCTGTTTTTT	CARSHRTGGTGELFF
TRBV10-3	TRBD1	TRBJ1-2	.	TGTGCCATCAGTGGGCAGGGGGCTTTAGATGGCTACACCTTC	CAISGQGALDGYTF
TRBV11-2	.	TRBJ2-1	.	TGTGCCAGCAGCTTAGATCTTTCAGGGGAAGGCTACAATGAGCAGTTCTTC	CASSLDLSGEGYNEQFF
TRBV27	.	TRBJ2-7	.	TGTGCCAGCAGTTTACGACAGGACTACGAGCAGTACTTC	CASSLRQDYEQYF
TRBV4-1	TRBD2	TRBJ2-3	.	TGCGCCAGCAGCCAAGATAAGCGGGAGTCGGTAGATACGCAGTATTTT	CASSQDKRESVDTQYF
TRBV29-1	TRBD2	TRBJ2-3	.	TGCAGCGTTCGGGGGGGAAGGACAGATACGCAGTATTTT	CSVRGGRTDTQYF
TRBV19	.	TRBJ1-5	.	TGTGCCAGTAGTATAACAGAATATAGCAATCAGCCCCAGCATTTT	CASSITEYSNQPQHF
TRBV14	.	TRBJ2-7	.	TGTGCCAGCAGCCAAGATCTTGGGACTGGAGCCTACGAGCAGTACTTC	CASSQDLGTGAYEQYF
TRBV7-6	.	TRBJ2-7	few	TGTGCCAGCAGCTTATCAGGGAGCTACGAGCAGTACTTC	CASSLSGSYEQYF
TRBV19	TRBD1	TRBJ1-1	.	TGTGCCAGTAGTATGAGCGGACAGGGACCGAACACTGAAGCTTTCTTT	CASSMSGQGPNTEAFF
TRBV9	.	TRBJ2-2	.	TGTGCCAGCAGCGTATCGTCCGAGTCTTACACCGGGGAGCTGTTTTTT	CASSVSSESYTGELFF
TRBV29-1	.	TRBJ2-1	.	TGCAGCGTTGAAGATCACTGGGAACAGTTCTTC	CSVEDHWEQFF
TRBV6-4	.	TRBJ1-5	.	TGTGCCAGCAGTGATAGGGCAGGCGGTGTATTTCAGCCCCAGCATTTT	CASSDRAGGVFQPQHF
TRBV5-4	.	TRBJ1-2	.	TGTGCCAGCAGCTTGGAATGGGCGGATCGAGGCTACACCTTC	CASSLEWADRGYTF
TRBV7-9	.	TRBJ1-2	.	TGTGCCAGCAGCTTAGGGACTGAAGAAGGGTCTGGCTACACCTTC	CASSLGTEEGSGYTF
TRBV6-1	TRBD1	TRBJ1-1	.	TGTGCCAGCACCGGGACAGCTAACACTGAAGCTTTCTTT	CASTGTANTEAFF